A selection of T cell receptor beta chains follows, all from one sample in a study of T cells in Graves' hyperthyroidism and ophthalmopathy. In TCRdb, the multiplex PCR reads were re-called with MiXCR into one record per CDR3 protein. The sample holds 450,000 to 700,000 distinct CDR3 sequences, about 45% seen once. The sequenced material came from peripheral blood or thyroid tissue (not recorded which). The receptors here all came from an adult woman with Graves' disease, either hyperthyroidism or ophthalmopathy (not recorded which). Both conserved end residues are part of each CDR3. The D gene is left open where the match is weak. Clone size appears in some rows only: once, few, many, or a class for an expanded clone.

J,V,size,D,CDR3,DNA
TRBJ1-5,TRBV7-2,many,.,CASSLGWGNQPQHF,TGTGCCAGCAGCTTAGGGTGGGGCAATCAGCCCCAGCATTTT
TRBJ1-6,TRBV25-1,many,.,CASSSTGLNSPLHF,TGTGCCAGCAGCTCGACAGGACTTAATTCACCCCTCCACTTT
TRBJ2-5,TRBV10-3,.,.,CAGGTSWETQYF,TGTGCCGGCGGGACTTCATGGGAGACCCAGTACTTC
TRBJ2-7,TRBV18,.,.,CASSPLLDSYEQYF,TGTGCCAGCTCACCTCTCCTGGACTCCTACGAGCAGTACTTC
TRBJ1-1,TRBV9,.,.,CASSVNWNTEAFF,TGTGCCAGCAGCGTAAATTGGAACACTGAAGCTTTCTTT
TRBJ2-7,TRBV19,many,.,CASKSFQGAEQYF,TGTGCCAGTAAGTCATTTCAGGGAGCCGAGCAGTACTTC
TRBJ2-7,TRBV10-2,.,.,CASSMASSQEMGYEQYF,TGCGCCAGCAGTATGGCCAGCAGCCAAGAGATGGGGTACGAGCAGTACTTC
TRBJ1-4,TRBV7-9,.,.,CASSNSDMNEKLFF,TGTGCCAGCAGCAATTCAGACATGAATGAAAAGCTGTTTTTT
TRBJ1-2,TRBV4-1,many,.,CASSQGPAGGIYGYTF,TGCGCCAGCAGCCAAGGCCCCGCGGGGGGAATCTATGGCTACACCTTC
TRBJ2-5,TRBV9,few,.,CASKGVGRVRETQYF,TGTGCCAGCAAAGGCGTCGGGAGAGTAAGGGAGACCCAGTACTTC